These 19 T cell receptor beta chains were all obtained from the same sample, sequenced in a study of blood T cell repertoires in COVID-19 (dated by TCRdb to about 2020). Library preparation employed the immunoSEQ multiplex PCR assay. The clones in this table, taken by TCRdb from immuneACCESS, are in-frame only. Not every clone is retained; where verified, under half of the shortfall comes from an unresolved V gene, and the cause of the rest is unknown. For this sample there are about 260,000 clones; about nine tenths appear just once. About 1.6% of the sample is taken by the ten largest. The sample consisted of peripheral blood. The source of these receptors is a woman in her thirties or forties who had recovered from COVID-19.

CDR3 sequence: CASSSTSTLNTGELFF. CDR3 DNA: TGTGCCAGCAGTTCCACGTCGACATTGAACACCGGGGAGCTGTTTTTT. The chain has TRBV28 and TRBJ2-2, with unresolved D. The CDR3 runs to 16 residues. V shed 4 bases and J shed 1 base, with 13 bases lying between them. CDR1 is MDHEN, CDR2 SYDVKM, per germline.

The chain employs TRBV5-6 and TRBJ1-2; 7 bases are a match to TRBD1. The CDR3 totals 16 residues. V lost 4 bases and J lost 4; bases outside the gene matches: 13. Looked up from germline, CDR1 is SGHDT and CDR2 is YYEEEE. The CDR3 DNA sequence: TGTGCCAGCAGCGCCCGAGACAGGGCTTCTTTCTATGGCTACACCTTC. Protein sequence: CASSARDRASFYGYTF.

This chain joins TRBV11-2 and TRBJ1-2; D unclear. The CDR3 spans 12 residues. Trimming cost V 3 bases and J 4 bases, with 6 bases left between them. Germline loops: CDR1 SGHAT, CDR2 FQNNGV. CDR3 region: CASSLWLYGYTF. CDR3 DNA sequence: TGTGCCAGCAGCTTGTGGCTCTATGGCTACACCTTC.

This chain uses TRBV4-3 with TRBJ1-6; D is possibly TRBD1 (5 bases). Looked up from germline, CDR1 is LGHNA and CDR2 is YSLEER. CDR3 length equals 16 residues. V lost 6 bases and J 8 bases, leaving 20 bases between the germline ends. CDR3 loop: CASSPRWGTPYSPLHF. Here the CDR3 DNA reads TGCGCCAGCAGTCCAAGATGGGGCACCCCCTATTCACCCCTCCACTTT.

As DNA, the CDR3 is TGTGCCAGCAGCTCACAGGGGGCATGGACCACTGAAGCTTTCTTT. Protein: CASSSQGAWTTEAFF. The V gene is TRBV7-2, the J gene TRBJ1-1; 9 bases match TRBD1. V shed 4 bases and J 4 bases; nucleotides not matched to a gene: 7. Germline CDR1 is SGHTA and CDR2 is FQGNSA. The CDR3 has 15 amino acids.

The chain is built from TRBV5-4 and TRBJ2-2, with 10 bases fitting TRBD1. The CDR3 is 15 amino acids. The V gene's germline CDR1 is SGHNT and CDR2 YYREEE (reference sequence). V gave up 3 bases and J gave up 1 base; unmatched junction bases: 0. The CDR3 is CASSWDRGNTGELFF. The CDR3 DNA is TGTGCCAGCAGCTGGGACAGGGGGAACACCGGGGAGCTGTTTTTT.

The chain links TRBV6-5 to TRBJ1-2; tentative D call: TRBD1 (6 bases). Germline V gene sequence: CDR1 MNHEY, CDR2 SVGAGI. The CDR3 is 12 amino acids. The V end was cut by 11 bases, the J end by 4 bases, with 14 bases between. The CDR3 DNA is TGTGCCGTGCACAGGGATAGCTATGGCTACACCTTC. As protein: CAVHRDSYGYTF.

The chain combines TRBV3-1 (or the pseudogene TRBV3-2) with TRBJ2-3; 9 positions match TRBD1. CDR1 and CDR2 from the germline V gene are LGHDT and YNNKEL (reference sequence). There are 15 residues in the CDR3. Losses at the gene ends were 4 bases for V and 3 bases for J; bases not matched to a gene: 5. The CDR3 reads CASSLRTGVTDTQYF. CDR3 DNA sequence: TGTGCCAGCAGCCTCCGGACAGGGGTAACAGATACGCAGTATTTT.

This rearrangement joins TRBV5-4 to TRBJ2-7, with 7 positions matching TRBD1. Losses at the gene ends were 1 base for V and 2 bases for J; bases not matched to a gene: 12. This CDR3 has 17 amino acids. Germline CDR1 and CDR2: SGHNT and YYREEE (reference sequence). CDR3 nucleotides: TGTGCCAGCAGCTTGCTATCCGGGACAGAGTTCGCCTACGAGCAGTACTTC. This codes for CASSLLSGTEFAYEQYF.

Only one count was recorded for this clone. The chain uses TRBV19 and TRBJ2-5, with D possibly matching TRBD1 (6 bases). The V gene lost 3 bases and the J gene lost 1 base, with 9 bases spanning the gap. The CDR3 spans 14 residues. Germline V CDR1 and CDR2: LNHDA, SQIVND (reference sequence). The CDR3 bases are TGTGCCAGTAGTATCAGGGGCTTCCAAGAGACCCAGTACTTC. Translating gives CASSIRGFQETQYF.

The genes are TRBV9 and TRBJ1-4; 7 bases are shared with TRBD1. V shed 1 base, J shed 7 bases, and the junction held 7 bases outside the gene matches. The germline gives CDR1 SGDLS, CDR2 YYNGEE. The CDR3 is 15 amino acids. This CDR3 reads CASSVTTGIGEKLFF. The CDR3 nucleotides read TGTGCCAGCAGCGTAACGACAGGGATCGGTGAAAAACTGTTTTTT.

The rearrangement joins TRBV9 to TRBJ1-2, with 9 bases fitting TRBD1. The CDR3 is 15 residues long. Germline assignment: CDR1 SGDLS and CDR2 YYNGEE. V shed 3 bases, J shed 3 bases, and the junction held 6 bases outside the gene matches. This chain's CDR3 is CASSAQGAEDYGYTF. As DNA, the CDR3 is TGTGCCAGCAGCGCACAGGGGGCAGAGGACTATGGCTACACCTTC.

The J gene is TRBJ2-5, the V gene TRBV29-1, with 7 bases matching TRBD1. The CDR3 has 13 amino acids. Germline lookup yields CDR1 SQVTM and CDR2 ANQGSEA. J was trimmed by 3 bases and V by 5 bases; bases with no gene match: 6. The CDR3 sequence: CSVHRGGEETQYF. The CDR3 DNA reads TGCAGCGTTCACAGGGGTGGGGAAGAGACCCAGTACTTC.

In this sample, this clone turned up a few times. V gene TRBV7-3 combines with J gene TRBJ2-1; 9 nucleotides agree with TRBD2. V gave up 3 bases and J gave up 8 bases; unmatched junction bases: 8. The CDR3 is 15 amino acids. CDR1 and CDR2 from the germline V gene are SGHTA and FQGTGA. Here the CDR3 reads CASSFLAGGPYEQFF. In DNA form, the CDR3 reads TGTGCCAGCAGCTTTTTGGCGGGGGGGCCCTATGAGCAGTTCTTC.

The V call is TRBV5-5, the J call TRBJ1-6; D remains unclear. CDR3 size: 13 residues. Germline CDR1 is SGHKS and CDR2 is YYEKEE (reference sequence). Trimming left V 5 bases short and J 10 bases short, with 13 bases between. The CDR3 sequence: CASSLERSSPLHF. DNA for the CDR3: TGTGCCAGCAGTTTAGAGAGAAGCTCACCCCTCCACTTT.

The genes are TRBV4-1 and TRBJ1-5, with D perhaps matching TRBD1 (5 bases). The length of the CDR3 is 14 residues. CDR1 is MGHRA and CDR2 is YSYEKL in the germline V gene. The V end was cut by 1 base, the J end by 7 bases, with 11 bases between. CDR3 sequence: CASSQGTGGQPQHF. The CDR3 nucleotides are TGCGCCAGCAGCCAAGGAACAGGCGGCCAGCCCCAGCATTTT.

This chain uses TRBV5-4 with TRBJ1-1; D not certain. V was cut by 0 bases and J by 0 bases, with 15 bases left in between. CDR1 is SGHNT, CDR2 YYREEE, per germline (reference sequence). The CDR3 covers 17 residues. CDR3 residues: CASSLDRSQLLNTEAFF. CDR3 bases: TGTGCCAGCAGCTTGGATCGGAGCCAACTCCTGAACACTGAAGCTTTCTTT.

The chain carries TRBV5-8 and TRBJ2-3, with 11 bases aligning to TRBD2. There are 16 residues in the CDR3. Germline lookup yields CDR1 SGHTS and CDR2 YDEGEE. The ends lost 4 bases at V and 3 bases at J; junction bases unmatched: 7. In DNA form, the CDR3 reads TGTGCCAGCAGCCTAACTAGCGGGGGAGGTACAGATACGCAGTATTTT. The encoded protein is CASSLTSGGGTDTQYF.

This sequence joins TRBV6-4 and TRBJ1-2; a possible D gene is TRBD1 (5 bases). The CDR3 consists of 13 residues. The V end was cut by 7 bases, the J end by 2 bases, with 11 bases between. The germline V gene encodes CDR1 MRHNA and CDR2 SNTAGT. Here the CDR3 reads CASTTAWNYGYTF. DNA for the CDR3: TGTGCCAGCACGACAGCGTGGAACTATGGCTACACCTTC.